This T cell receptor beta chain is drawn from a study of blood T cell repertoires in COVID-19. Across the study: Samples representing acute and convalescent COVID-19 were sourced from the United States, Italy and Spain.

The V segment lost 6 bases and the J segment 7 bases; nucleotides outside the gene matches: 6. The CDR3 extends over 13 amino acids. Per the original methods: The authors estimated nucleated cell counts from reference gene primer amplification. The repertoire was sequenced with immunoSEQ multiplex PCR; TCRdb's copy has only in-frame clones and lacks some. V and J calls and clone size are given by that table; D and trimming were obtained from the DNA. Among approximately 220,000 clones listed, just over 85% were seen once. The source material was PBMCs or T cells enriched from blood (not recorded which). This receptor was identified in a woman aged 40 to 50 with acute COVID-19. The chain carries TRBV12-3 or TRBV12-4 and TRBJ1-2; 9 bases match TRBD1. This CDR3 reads CASSLDRGGGYTF. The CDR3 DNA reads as TGTGCCAGCAGCTTGGACAGGGGCGGTGGCTACACCTTC.